These 26 T cell receptor beta chains were sequenced from one sample in a study of T cells in Graves' hyperthyroidism and ophthalmopathy. RNA transcripts yielded amplified TCR beta CDR3 regions. Carried out on the TCR CDR3, a first-round RT-PCR used the HTBI primer set. MiXCR, applied by TCRdb to the multiplex PCR reads, yields one record per CDR3 protein. Of approximately 400,000 distinct CDR3 sequences in the sample, approximately 14% are singletons; the top ten hold 7.5% to 8%. Sample: blood. The source is a woman in her late teens or twenties with Graves' hyperthyroidism.

The chain combines TRBV6-2 or TRBV6-3 with TRBJ1-4; D gene ambiguous. Germline V gives CDR1 MNHEY, CDR2 SVGEGT. Trimming took off 0 bases at V and 8 bases at J, with 13 bases between the two ends. This CDR3 has 15 residues. The chain's CDR3 is CASSYSAPLEEKLFF. The CDR3 DNA reads as TGTGCCAGCAGTTACTCGGCGCCCCTGGAAGAAAAACTGTTTTTT.

This clonotype was counted at least ten times. The chain employs TRBV5-6 and TRBJ1-2; no reliable D call. Germline V gene data show CDR1 as SGHDT and CDR2 as YYEEEE. The CDR3 has 12 amino acids. Trimming took 3 bases from V and 7 from J, leaving 10 bases between them. The CDR3 here is CASSYQMGGYTF. The CDR3 nucleotides are TGTGCCAGCAGCTATCAGATGGGTGGCTACACCTTC.

This clonotype was counted ten times or more. The chain carries TRBV28 and TRBJ2-4; D is unresolved. Germline V gene sequence: CDR1 MDHEN, CDR2 SYDVKM. Trimming left V 6 bases short and J 0 bases short, with 15 bases between. The CDR3 runs 16 residues. Written as DNA, the CDR3 is TGTGCCAGCAGCCCCGCGATAGATCTAGCCAAAAACATTCAGTACTTC. It codes for CASSPAIDLAKNIQYF.

This clonotype appeared many times. V and J are TRBV6-1 and TRBJ2-1, with D perhaps assigned TRBD1 or TRBD2 (6 bases each). The CDR3 totals 14 residues. Trimming took 6 bases from V and 1 from J, leaving 10 bases between them. The germline gives CDR1 MNHNS, CDR2 SASEGT. The CDR3 loop reads CASRAGHSYNEQFF. The CDR3 coding sequence is TGTGCCAGCAGGGCGGGACATTCCTACAATGAGCAGTTCTTC.

The V gene is TRBV6-5, the J gene TRBJ2-3, with a possible D match to TRBD1 (5 bases). V was shortened by 0 bases and J by 2 bases, with 9 bases between the two germline ends. The CDR3 is made up of 15 amino acids. Per the germline V gene, CDR1 is MNHEY and CDR2 is SVGAGI. This chain's CDR3 is CASSYSTGVTDTQYF. CDR3 nucleotide sequence: TGTGCCAGCAGTTACTCAACAGGAGTCACAGATACGCAGTATTTT.

This chain connects TRBV7-2 to TRBJ1-2; D gene uncertain. The CDR3 is 14 residues long. In germline, CDR1 is SGHTA, CDR2 FQGNSA. V was pared by 5 bases and J by 2 bases, with 12 bases between. CDR3 nucleotide sequence: TGTGCCAGCAGCCCAGAATGGCAGAACTATGGCTACACCTTC. As protein: CASSPEWQNYGYTF.

In the case of this clonotype: A much larger clone differs from this one at a single base, so this may be a read error. This rearrangement joins TRBV3-1 to TRBJ1-1; weak D call: TRBD1 (6 bases). This CDR3 spans 13 amino acids. V was clipped by 4 bases and J by 4 bases, with 10 bases between them. CDR1 and CDR2 from the germline V gene are LGHDT and YNNKEL (reference sequence). CDR3 DNA: TGTGCCAGCAGCCGGGGGGCGAGCACTGAAGCTTTCTTT. This sequence encodes CASSRGASTEAFF.

The rearrangement links TRBV11-2 to TRBJ2-5; tentative D call: TRBD2 (5 bases). The CDR3 is made up of 14 amino acids. V gave up 8 bases and J gave up 4 bases, with 17 bases separating them. From germline, CDR1 is SGHAT and CDR2 FQNNGV. The CDR3 protein is CASVPSVEGETQYF. CDR3 nucleotide sequence: TGTGCCAGCGTCCCGTCGGTCGAGGGAGAGACCCAGTACTTC.

The genes are TRBV29-1 and TRBJ1-5; 7 positions match TRBD1. The CDR3 totals 18 residues. V shed 4 bases and J 0 bases; nucleotides not matched to a gene: 15. Germline values: CDR1 SQVTM, CDR2 ANQGSEA. This CDR3 is CSVVLRDRAPYSNQPQHF. Here the CDR3 DNA reads TGCAGCGTTGTCCTCCGAGACAGGGCCCCTTATAGCAATCAGCCCCAGCATTTT. Together with reference TRBV29-1 and TRBJ1-5, the CDR3 gives the full variable domain: SAVISQKPSRDICQRGTSLTIQCQVDSQVTMMFWYRQQPGQSLTLIATANQGSEATYESGFVIDKFPISRPNLTFSTLTVSNMSPEDSSIYLCSVVLRDRAPYSNQPQHFGDGTRLSIL.

The rearrangement links TRBV6-1 to TRBJ1-2, with 7 nucleotides matching TRBD1. V lost 7 bases and J lost 5; bases outside the gene matches: 10. The germline V gene has CDR1 MNHNS and CDR2 SASEGT. The CDR3 loop spans 14 amino acids. The CDR3 DNA is TGTGCCAGCACCGAAAGACAGGGATATTATGGCTACACCTTC. Translation: CASTERQGYYGYTF.

This clonotype was observed at least ten times. V gene TRBV20-1 combines with J gene TRBJ2-7, with D tentatively TRBD2 (6 bases). The CDR3 is 11 residues long. Trimming removed 3 bases at V and 4 bases at J, with 7 bases between. Germline V lookup: CDR1 DFQATT, CDR2 SNEGSKA (reference sequence). This CDR3 is CSARSGYEQYF. CDR3 nucleotide sequence: TGCAGTGCTAGGAGCGGGTACGAGCAGTACTTC.

The genes are TRBV11-2 and TRBJ2-1, with TRBD1 matching 10 bases. The germline V gene has CDR1 SGHAT and CDR2 FQNNGV. The V and J ends lost 3 bases and 6 bases, in that order; junction bases with no gene match: 14. This CDR3 is built from 18 residues. CDR3 residues: CASSFYSAGTGDFNEQFF. CDR3 nucleotides: TGTGCCAGCAGCTTCTACTCCGCGGGGACAGGGGATTTCAATGAGCAGTTCTTC.

This clonotype has a count of ten or more. The genes are TRBV20-1 and TRBJ1-5, with 10 bases lining up with TRBD1. The J segment lost 0 bases and the V segment lost 3 bases, leaving 14 bases of the junction unmatched. The CDR3 spans 19 residues. Germline V gene lookup returns CDR1 DFQATT and CDR2 SNEGSKA (reference sequence). As DNA, the CDR3 is TGCAGTGCTAGGGAAAGGGGGACAGGGGTTTTCAATAGCAATCAGCCCCAGCATTTT. This sequence encodes CSARERGTGVFNSNQPQHF.

The chain combines TRBV4-2 with TRBJ2-5; unclear D gene. V was clipped by 2 bases and J by 4 bases, with 17 bases between them. The length of the CDR3 is 16 residues. Germline CDR1 and CDR2: LGHNA and YNFKEQ. The CDR3 is CASSQPQLGFGETQYF. The CDR3 DNA reads as TGTGCCAGCAGCCAACCCCAGCTAGGGTTCGGAGAGACCCAGTACTTC.

This clonotype was recorded at least ten times. This chain connects TRBV27 to TRBJ2-7; TRBD1 matches 8 bases. Germline-derived CDR1 and CDR2 are MNHEY and SMNVEV (reference sequence). V was clipped by 6 bases and J by 3 bases; unmatched bases: 7. This CDR3 has 14 residues. This chain's CDR3 is CASSQQGVHYEQYF. The CDR3 DNA sequence: TGTGCCAGCAGCCAACAGGGGGTCCACTACGAGCAGTACTTC.

This clonotype came up many times. V is TRBV14 and J is TRBJ2-5; the match to TRBD2 covers 13 bases. The ends lost 5 bases at V and 4 bases at J; junction bases unmatched: 7. This CDR3 has 16 amino acids. Germline CDR1 SGHDN, CDR2 FVKESK. Here the CDR3 reads CASSDLGLAGVETQYF. DNA of the CDR3: TGTGCCAGCAGCGACCTAGGACTAGCGGGAGTAGAGACCCAGTACTTC.

The gene calls are TRBV30 and TRBJ2-3, with 16 bases identical to TRBD2. Germline assignment: CDR1 GTSNPN and CDR2 SVGIG (reference sequence). V dropped 8 bases and J dropped 1; count of bases not matched to a gene: 12. The CDR3 covers 18 residues. The CDR3 DNA sequence: TGTGCCGCAACCGGGACTAGCGGGGGGGACTCACGCACAGATACGCAGTATTTT. Its translation is CAATGTSGGDSRTDTQYF.

This clonotype was seen many times. The J gene is TRBJ2-7, the V gene TRBV12-3 or TRBV12-4; D gene unclear. The V gene lost 3 bases and the J gene lost 5 bases, with 5 bases spanning the gap. The CDR3 totals 11 residues. Here the CDR3 DNA reads TGTGCCAGCAGTTTCTTCGACGAGCAGTACTTC. It is translated as CASSFFDEQYF.

This clonotype was seen repeatedly, ten times or more. This chain joins TRBV11-2 and TRBJ2-7; 8 nucleotides line up with TRBD2. The CDR3 is made up of 14 amino acids. Trimming cost V 3 bases and J 5 bases; bases outside gene matches: 6. CDR1 and CDR2 (germline): SGHAT, FQNNGV. CDR3 sequence reads: CASSFDRGGDEQYF. The CDR3, as DNA: TGTGCCAGCAGCTTCGATCGGGGGGGTGACGAGCAGTACTTC. Full variable domain (rest looked up from reference TRBV11-2 and TRBJ2-7): EAGVAQSPRYKIIEKRQSVAFWCNPISGHATLYWYQQILGQGPKLLIQFQNNGVVDDSQLPKDRFSAERLKGVDSTLKIQPAKLEDSAVYLCASSFDRGGDEQYFGPGTRLTVT.

In this sample, this clonotype turned up a few times. This clone may be a read error of a much larger clone one base away. The rearrangement uses TRBV7-2 and TRBJ2-3, with TRBD2 identical over 8 bases. J gave up 7 bases and V 5 bases, and 11 bases lay outside the gene matches. CDR1 and CDR2 from the germline V gene are SGHTA and FQGNSA. The CDR3 is 15 amino acids. The DNA for the CDR3 is TGTGCCAGCAGCCTCGAGCGGGGGCCCGCGTATACGCAGTATTTT. This translates into CASSLERGPAYTQYF. Filled out from reference TRBV7-2 and TRBJ2-3, the complete variable domain reads GAGVSQSPSNKVTEKGKDVELRCDPISGHTALYWYRQSLGQGLEFLIYFQGNSAPDKSGLPSDRFSAERTGGSVSTLTIQRTQQEDSAVYLCASSLERGPAYTQYFGPGTRLTVL.

This chain connects TRBV11-2 to TRBJ2-3; unclear D gene. In germline, CDR1 is SGHAT, CDR2 FQNNGV. The CDR3 consists of 15 residues. Deletions cut 0 bases from V and 0 bases from J, with 7 bases between. The CDR3 sequence is CASSLDMRSTDTQYF. In DNA, the CDR3 is TGTGCCAGCAGCTTAGATATGCGGAGCACAGATACGCAGTATTTT.

This clonotype was observed at least ten times. The CDR3 region is CASSSHGQGVPQFF. DNA for the CDR3: TGTGCCAGCAGCTCTCACGGACAGGGGGTCCCGCAGTTCTTC. The genes are TRBV7-3 and TRBJ2-1; 10 nucleotides match TRBD1. With V trimmed by 4 bases and J by 12 bases, 9 bases remained unmatched. The CDR3 is 14 amino acids. Germline CDR1 reads SGHTA; CDR2 reads FQGTGA. Full variable domain (remainder filled in from reference TRBV7-3 and TRBJ2-1): GAGVSQTPSNKVTEKGKYVELRCDPISGHTALYWYRQSLGQGPEFLIYFQGTGAADDSGLPNDRFFAVRPEGSVSTLKIQRTERGDSAVYLCASSSHGQGVPQFFGPGTRLTVL.

This clonotype was seen repeatedly, ten times or more. This chain connects TRBV10-3 to TRBJ1-5, with D tentatively TRBD1 (5 bases). Trimming took 9 bases from V and 0 from J, leaving 12 bases between them. The CDR3 is made up of 14 amino acids. Per germline, CDR1 ENHRY and CDR2 SYGVKD. CDR3: CAINRDGSNQPQHF. CDR3 nucleotides: TGTGCCATAAACCGGGACGGTAGCAATCAGCCCCAGCATTTT.

This clonotype was recorded many times. The genes are TRBV28 and TRBJ1-5; a weak D match, TRBD1 (5 bases). The germline gives CDR1 MDHEN, CDR2 SYDVKM. Trimming removed 4 bases at V and 7 bases at J, with 11 bases between. This CDR3 is built from 13 residues. In DNA form, the CDR3 reads TGTGCCAGCAGTTCAGGGTCTGTCCAGCCCCAGCATTTT. Translated: CASSSGSVQPQHF.

This rearrangement joins TRBV6-1 to TRBJ2-1, with 11 bases matching TRBD1. The CDR3 loop spans 16 amino acids. Germline loops: CDR1 MNHNS, CDR2 SASEGT. The V segment lost 6 bases and the J segment 10 bases; nucleotides outside the gene matches: 14. The CDR3 is CASRSHGTGGSQEQFF. Here the CDR3 DNA reads TGTGCCAGCAGAAGCCATGGGACAGGGGGTTCTCAAGAGCAGTTCTTC.

The table lists this clonotype with a few counts. The genes are TRBV20-1 and TRBJ2-5; 7 bases are a match to TRBD1. V lost 0 bases and J lost 7; bases outside the gene matches: 8. The CDR3 covers 14 residues. CDR1 is DFQATT and CDR2 is SNEGSKA in the germline V gene (reference sequence). CDR3 DNA sequence: TGCAGTGCTAGAGACCCGACAGGGCGGTGGACCCAGTACTTC. As protein: CSARDPTGRWTQYF.